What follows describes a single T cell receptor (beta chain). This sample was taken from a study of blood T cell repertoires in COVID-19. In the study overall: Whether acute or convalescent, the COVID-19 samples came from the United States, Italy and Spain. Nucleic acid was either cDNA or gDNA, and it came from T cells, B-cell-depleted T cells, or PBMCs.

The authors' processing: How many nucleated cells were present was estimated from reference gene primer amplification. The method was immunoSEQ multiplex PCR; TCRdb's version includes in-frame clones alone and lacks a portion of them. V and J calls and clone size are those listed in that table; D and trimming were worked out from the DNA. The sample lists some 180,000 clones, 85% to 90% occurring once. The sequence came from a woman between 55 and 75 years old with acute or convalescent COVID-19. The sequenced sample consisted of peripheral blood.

CDR3 protein: CASSDRLLGGYTF. In DNA, the CDR3 is TGTGCCAGCAGTGACAGGCTCCTGGGCGGCTACACCTTC. The chain uses TRBV28 and TRBJ1-2, with a tentative D call TRBD1 (6 bases). V was pared by 5 bases and J by 8 bases, with 15 bases between. Germline CDR1 reads MDHEN; CDR2 reads SYDVKM. This CDR3 is built from 13 residues.